Listed here are 18 T cell receptor beta chains from one sample, sequenced in a study of post-analysis software for immune sequencing data. Findings and caveats of the study: TRBV5-6, TRBV5-1 and TRBV20-1 belonged to a set of roughly 5 TRBV segments that were more frequent in patients than controls.

Each TCR beta cDNA library carried unique molecular identifiers. Each CDR3 protein gets one entry after TCRdb re-called the PCR reads with MiXCR. The table lists hundreds of thousands of distinct CDR3 sequences, roughly 46% of them singletons, with 9% to 13% in the top ten. These TCRs are of unknown antigen specificity. Sequencing input: blood. These receptor sequences come from a girl aged 10 to 17 with multiple sclerosis.

The genes are TRBV6-2 or TRBV6-3 and TRBJ1-1; possible D gene TRBD1, 6 bases. V dropped 5 bases and J dropped 4 bases, with 11 bases sitting between them. This CDR3 spans 13 amino acids. Germline CDR1 is MNHEY and CDR2 is SVGEGT. CDR3 nucleotide sequence: TGTGCCAGCAGTCACAGGGAGTCCACTGAAGCTTTCTTT. Translation: CASSHRESTEAFF.

Comment on this clonotype: At one of its ends the junction is not consistent with the germline gene, which may arise from a read error. The chain combines TRBV11-2 with TRBJ2-3; 7 bases fit TRBD2. The length of the CDR3 is 17 residues. Germline V gene lookup returns CDR1 SGHAT and CDR2 FQNNGV. CDR3 sequence reads: CAGSSGTTLYSTDTQYF. The DNA of the CDR3 is TGTGCCGGCAGCTCCGGGACTACCTTATATAGCACAGATACGCAGTATTTT.

This clonotype showed up just a few times. The gene calls are TRBV28 and TRBJ2-7; weak D call: TRBD1 (6 bases). V lost 3 bases, J lost 6 bases, and 15 bases lay in between. Germline lookup yields CDR1 MDHEN and CDR2 SYDVKM. This CDR3 contains 14 residues. The CDR3 DNA reads as TGTGCCAGCAGTTTGAGGGGGAAGTTCAGCGAGCAGTACTTC. Protein sequence: CASSLRGKFSEQYF.

This chain connects TRBV20-1 to TRBJ2-4; no clear D gene. Trimming shortened V by 6 bases and J by 6 bases, and 12 bases separated the two germline ends. The CDR3 length is 12 residues. The germline CDR1 and CDR2 sequences are DFQATT and SNEGSKA (reference sequence). CDR3 in amino acids: CSALAERNIQYF. CDR3 coding DNA: TGCAGTGCCTTAGCCGAGAGAAACATTCAGTACTTC.

CDR3 loop: CASSLGRENYEQYF. DNA of the CDR3: TGTGCCAGCAGCTTGGGGAGGGAAAACTACGAGCAGTACTTC. The chain employs TRBV9 and TRBJ2-7; 7 bases match TRBD2. Germline assignment: CDR1 SGDLS and CDR2 YYNGEE. V trimming: 4 bases; J trimming: 3 bases; junction bases outside the gene matches: 7. This CDR3 has 14 amino acids.

This clonotype was observed a few times. This sequence joins TRBV7-8 and TRBJ1-5; D not certain. In germline, CDR1 is SGHVS, CDR2 FQNEAQ. Trimming stripped 4 bases from V and 0 bases from J, with 7 bases between. The CDR3 is 14 residues long. The CDR3 sequence: CASSSQYSNQPQHF. The CDR3 bases are TGTGCCAGCAGCTCCCAATATAGCAATCAGCCCCAGCATTTT.

Points on this clonotype: This could be a read error, since a much larger clone is one nucleotide away. The chain employs TRBV12-3 or TRBV12-4 and TRBJ2-1; D call uncertain. CDR3 size: 11 residues. The DNA of the CDR3 is TGTACCAGCAGTTTACGAGATGAGCAGTTCTTC. Amino acid sequence: CTSSLRDEQFF.

The CDR3 coding sequence is TGCAGTGCTACCAAATATCCGGTGCAGGGCCTCACCTTGTCCTACGAGCAGTACTTC. Amino acid sequence: CSATKYPVQGLTLSYEQYF. The chain links TRBV20-1 to TRBJ2-7; weak D call: TRBD1 (5 bases). Deletions cut 4 bases from V and 1 base from J, with 29 bases between. The CDR3 has 19 amino acids. The V gene's germline CDR1 is DFQATT and CDR2 SNEGSKA (reference sequence).

The V gene is TRBV7-8, the J gene TRBJ2-1, with a weak D call TRBD2 (5 bases). The V gene lost 2 bases and the J gene lost 0 bases, with 14 bases spanning the gap. Germline CDR1 reads SGHVS; CDR2 reads FQNEAQ. CDR3 length equals 17 residues. CDR3 protein: CASSLWLAVSSYNEQFF. The CDR3 DNA follows: TGTGCCAGCAGCTTATGGCTAGCAGTTAGCTCCTACAATGAGCAGTTCTTC.

The gene calls are TRBV29-1 and TRBJ2-3; 8 positions match TRBD1. V was clipped by 6 bases and J by 3 bases; unmatched bases: 5. Germline-derived CDR1 and CDR2 are SQVTM and ANQGSEA. CDR3 length: 13 amino acids. The CDR3 DNA reads TGCAGCGTCTTGCGACAGGGGACAGATACGCAGTATTTT. This translates into CSVLRQGTDTQYF.

For the CDR3, the DNA is TGCAGTGCACTCCCCGGGACAGGGATTATAGCCAAAAACATTCAGTACTTC. Its protein product is CSALPGTGIIAKNIQYF. The rearrangement joins TRBV20-1 to TRBJ2-4; 9 positions match TRBD1. Trimming removed 6 bases from V and 0 bases from J; junction bases left unmatched: 12. This CDR3 is built from 17 residues. The V gene's germline CDR1 is DFQATT and CDR2 SNEGSKA (reference sequence).

V usage is TRBV29-1 and J usage is TRBJ1-6; D remains ambiguous. The V end lost 6 bases, the J end lost 10 bases, and 16 bases lay between the germline ends. The CDR3 spans 13 residues. Germline CDR1 reads SQVTM; CDR2 reads ANQGSEA. The CDR3 protein is CSVRSGEGSPLHF. The CDR3, as DNA: TGCAGCGTACGGAGTGGGGAAGGGTCACCCCTCCACTTT.

In this sample, this clonotype turned up a few times. The chain is built from TRBV18 and TRBJ2-7; D gene unclear. This CDR3 is 15 amino acids long. Germline values: CDR1 KGHSH, CDR2 LQKENI. Trimming took 0 bases from V and 4 from J, leaving 13 bases between them. The CDR3 nucleotides are TGTGCCAGCTCACCACCAAGTCCACGGCAATACGAGCAGTACTTC. Translation: CASSPPSPRQYEQYF.

The chain recombines TRBV7-3 with TRBJ2-1; the D is unclear. V was shortened by 1 base and J by 6 bases, with 13 bases between the two germline ends. The CDR3 sequence is 15 residues long. Germline V gene sequence: CDR1 SGHTA, CDR2 FQGTGA. CDR3 sequence: CASSLSGSRANEQFF. The CDR3 DNA is TGTGCCAGCAGCTTAAGTGGTAGCAGAGCCAATGAGCAGTTCTTC.

Comment on this clonotype: A read error may produce the germline difference seen at one junction end. The chain joins TRBV20-1 to TRBJ2-3; TRBD2 matches 7 bases. CDR3 length: 15 amino acids. The germline V gene has CDR1 DFQATT and CDR2 SNEGSKA (reference sequence). The CDR3 sequence: CSAPNQAGAADMQYF. DNA for the CDR3: TGCAGTGCTCCTAATCAGGCGGGAGCCGCCGATATGCAGTATTTT.

V is TRBV10-3 and J is TRBJ2-7, with 9 bases that match TRBD1. J lost 3 bases, V lost 0 bases, and 3 bases had no gene match. This CDR3 comprises 15 residues. Germline V gene sequence: CDR1 ENHRY, CDR2 SYGVKD. The CDR3 reads CAISESRTGVYEQYF. CDR3 DNA sequence: TGTGCCATCAGTGAGTCTAGGACAGGGGTCTACGAGCAGTACTTC.

The rearrangement joins TRBV27 to TRBJ1-5, with unresolved D. CDR3 length equals 14 residues. Germline CDR1 and CDR2: MNHEY and SMNVEV (reference sequence). V was cut by 5 bases and J by 6 bases, with 14 bases left in between. Here the CDR3 reads CASSQYRVGQPQHF. In DNA, the CDR3 is TGTGCCAGCAGTCAATATAGGGTGGGTCAGCCCCAGCATTTT.

This clonotype has more than one count but fewer than ten. The chain couples TRBV5-1 to TRBJ2-7; D remains unclear. Trimming removed 0 bases at V and 3 bases at J, with 4 bases between. There are 12 residues in the CDR3. Germline lookup yields CDR1 SGHRS and CDR2 YFSETQ. The CDR3 bases are TGCGCCAGCAGCTTGGAAAGCTACGAGCAGTACTTC. It specifies CASSLESYEQYF.